The rows below give T cell receptor beta chains drawn from one sample of a study of T cell responses to AZD1222 COVID-19 vaccine. Assay: immunoSEQ multiplex PCR; the TCRdb copy retains only in-frame clones and omits some. The sample lists around 71,000 clones; roughly 80% were seen once. Material: peripheral blood, obtained on day 0 of AZD1222 vaccination. Source of these receptors: an adult in good health. The conserved cysteine and the conserved F or W are not part of the CDR3 here. The D gene is left open where the match is weak.

CDR3 protein: ASSEGTPRGAADTQY
D gene: NA
V gene: TRBV6-1
J gene: TRBJ2-3

CDR3 protein: ASSYRASGRNSYEQY
D gene: TRBD2
V gene: TRBV6-2/TRBV6-3
J gene: TRBJ2-7

CDR3 protein: ASSVTGREETQY
D gene: NA
V gene: TRBV6-5
J gene: TRBJ2-5

CDR3 protein: ASARDANTGELF
D gene: NA
V gene: TRBV7-9
J gene: TRBJ2-2

CDR3 protein: ASSPLGPYEQY
D gene: NA
V gene: TRBV3-1/TRBV3-2
J gene: TRBJ2-7

CDR3 protein: ASSYSPGFSEAF
D gene: NA
V gene: TRBV6-2/TRBV6-3
J gene: TRBJ1-1

CDR3 protein: ASSFRGSPADTQY
D gene: NA
V gene: TRBV5-1
J gene: TRBJ2-3

CDR3 protein: ASSLTRRQGAGNTIY
D gene: TRBD1
V gene: TRBV7-6
J gene: TRBJ1-3

CDR3 protein: ASSSGADTQY
D gene: NA
V gene: TRBV7-2
J gene: TRBJ2-3

CDR3 protein: ATVTLGDTEAF
D gene: NA
V gene: TRBV19
J gene: TRBJ1-1

CDR3 protein: ASSANQGGGYT
D gene: TRBD1
V gene: TRBV11-2
J gene: TRBJ1-2

CDR3 protein: ASSIQQGGGENTEAF
D gene: NA
V gene: TRBV19
J gene: TRBJ1-1

CDR3 protein: ASSLGGVSTDTQY
D gene: NA
V gene: TRBV7-6
J gene: TRBJ2-3

CDR3 protein: ASSLALGDRGYT
D gene: NA
V gene: TRBV7-9
J gene: TRBJ1-2

CDR3 protein: ASSLGGGSGYEQY
D gene: TRBD2
V gene: TRBV7-2
J gene: TRBJ2-7

CDR3 protein: ASSLSGSNNEQF
D gene: NA
V gene: TRBV7-2
J gene: TRBJ2-1

CDR3 protein: ASSPGQSSGNTIY
D gene: TRBD1
V gene: TRBV9
J gene: TRBJ1-3

CDR3 protein: ASSPGHTNQPQH
D gene: NA
V gene: TRBV3-1/TRBV3-2
J gene: TRBJ1-5

CDR3 protein: AWSLAGKLF
D gene: NA
V gene: TRBV30
J gene: TRBJ1-4

CDR3 protein: ASSQAGGWEQY
D gene: NA
V gene: TRBV14
J gene: TRBJ2-7

CDR3 protein: AWNNLATNEKLF
D gene: NA
V gene: TRBV30
J gene: TRBJ1-4

CDR3 protein: ASSPEVGGRETQY
D gene: TRBD1
V gene: TRBV27
J gene: TRBJ2-5

CDR3 protein: ASDRGQQDGYT
D gene: NA
V gene: TRBV30
J gene: TRBJ1-2

CDR3 protein: ASSARGLEAGELF
D gene: TRBD2
V gene: TRBV9
J gene: TRBJ2-2

CDR3 protein: ASSPTGGSTSAYGYT
D gene: NA
V gene: TRBV7-2
J gene: TRBJ1-2

CDR3 protein: ASSVSDGAWEQY
D gene: NA
V gene: TRBV9
J gene: TRBJ2-7

CDR3 protein: SVADSTNQPQH
D gene: NA
V gene: TRBV29-1
J gene: TRBJ1-5